This is a list of T cell receptor beta chains from one sample in a study of blood T cells in healthy people across ages. TCRdb redid the calling of the 5' RACE reads with MiXCR, one entry per CDR3 protein. The profile shows 1,300,000 or so distinct CDR3 sequences, roughly 64% of them singletons. Source material: blood. These receptors were obtained from a man younger than 35 in good health. CDR3s include the opening cysteine and the closing phenylalanine or tryptophan. The D gene is left open where the match is weak. The size field is filled for only some rows; it gives once, few, many or a size class.

J gene: TRBJ2-1
V gene: TRBV29-1
D gene: NA
clone size: NA
CDR3 DNA: TGCAGCGTTGCGAGGGGGGGTTCCTACAATGAGCAGTTCTTC
CDR3 protein: CSVARGGSYNEQFF

J gene: TRBJ1-6
V gene: TRBV4-2
D gene: NA
clone size: once
CDR3 DNA: TGTGCCAGCAGCCAAGATCCAGTAAGCTATAATTCACCCCTCCACTTT
CDR3 protein: CASSQDPVSYNSPLHF

J gene: TRBJ1-1
V gene: TRBV20-1
D gene: NA
clone size: NA
CDR3 DNA: TGCAGCGCCCCCGGACAGCGTAAGAACACTGAAGCTTTCTTT
CDR3 protein: CSAPGQRKNTEAFF

J gene: TRBJ1-6
V gene: TRBV20-1
D gene: NA
clone size: NA
CDR3 DNA: TGCAGTGTCCGGGAAATAGGTTCACCCCTCCACTTT
CDR3 protein: CSVREIGSPLHF

J gene: TRBJ2-7
V gene: TRBV29-1
D gene: NA
clone size: few
CDR3 DNA: TGCAGCGTTCAAACAGGGATCTCCTACGAGCAGTACTTC
CDR3 protein: CSVQTGISYEQYF

J gene: TRBJ1-4
V gene: TRBV5-5
D gene: NA
clone size: NA
CDR3 DNA: TGTGCCAGCAGCAAGGAGACAGGCCGGGGTGAAAAACTGTTTTTT
CDR3 protein: CASSKETGRGEKLFF

J gene: TRBJ2-7
V gene: TRBV5-1
D gene: TRBD2
clone size: once
CDR3 DNA: TGCGCCAGCAGCGTCTTAGGGGAGGGGACCTACGAGCAGTACTTC
CDR3 protein: CASSVLGEGTYEQYF

J gene: TRBJ2-1
V gene: TRBV7-2
D gene: NA
clone size: NA
CDR3 DNA: TGTGCCAGCAGCTACACTAGGAACAATGAGCAGTTCTTC
CDR3 protein: CASSYTRNNEQFF

J gene: TRBJ2-5
V gene: TRBV7-2
D gene: TRBD2
clone size: NA
CDR3 DNA: TGTGCCAGCGGAACTAGCGGGGAAGAGACCCAGTACTTC
CDR3 protein: CASGTSGEETQYF

J gene: TRBJ1-5
V gene: TRBV2
D gene: NA
clone size: NA
CDR3 DNA: TGTGCCAGCAGTGAAAACTGGGGAGGCAGATCCTATAGCAATCAGCCCCAGCATTTT
CDR3 protein: CASSENWGGRSYSNQPQHF

J gene: TRBJ2-5
V gene: TRBV7-2
D gene: TRBD2
clone size: NA
CDR3 DNA: TGTGCCAACAGCTTGGACCCGGGAGGGAGAGCCCAGTACTTC
CDR3 protein: CANSLDPGGRAQYF

J gene: TRBJ2-3
V gene: TRBV18
D gene: TRBD2
clone size: NA
CDR3 DNA: TGTGCCAGCTCACCGGGACTAGCGGGAGGGAGGCGAGATACGCAGTATTTT
CDR3 protein: CASSPGLAGGRRDTQYF

J gene: TRBJ2-3
V gene: TRBV27
D gene: NA
clone size: NA
CDR3 DNA: TGTGCCGCAAAGAGGGGCGGAGTTAGCACAGATACGCAGTATTTT
CDR3 protein: CAAKRGGVSTDTQYF

J gene: TRBJ2-5
V gene: TRBV12-3/TRBV12-4
D gene: TRBD2
clone size: few
CDR3 DNA: TGTGCCAGCAGTTTCTGGGCTAGCGGACAAGAGACCCAGTATTTC
CDR3 protein: CASSFWASGQETQYF

J gene: TRBJ1-1
V gene: TRBV19
D gene: NA
clone size: NA
CDR3 DNA: TGTGCCAGTGGCCTGCGCGGGGGTGCCACTGAAGCTTTCTTT
CDR3 protein: CASGLRGGATEAFF

J gene: TRBJ2-3
V gene: TRBV27
D gene: NA
clone size: NA
CDR3 DNA: TGTACCAGCAAATGGGGGTTAAAGATCGATACGCAGTATTTT
CDR3 protein: CTSKWGLKIDTQYF

J gene: TRBJ1-1
V gene: TRBV12-3/TRBV12-4
D gene: NA
clone size: NA
CDR3 DNA: TGTGCCAGCAGTTTCGACAGTGGAGCTTTCTTT
CDR3 protein: CASSFDSGAFF

J gene: TRBJ2-7
V gene: TRBV20-1
D gene: NA
clone size: NA
CDR3 DNA: TGCAGTGGCGCGGTTTCCTACGAGCAGTACTTC
CDR3 protein: CSGAVSYEQYF

J gene: TRBJ2-7
V gene: TRBV4-3
D gene: TRBD1
clone size: NA
CDR3 DNA: TGCGCCAGCAGCCAAGAATATCAGACAGGGACCTACGAGCAGTACTTC
CDR3 protein: CASSQEYQTGTYEQYF

J gene: TRBJ2-1
V gene: TRBV2
D gene: NA
clone size: NA
CDR3 DNA: TGTGCCAGCAGGGGACCCGAGCAGTTCTTC
CDR3 protein: CASRGPEQFF

J gene: TRBJ2-1
V gene: TRBV9
D gene: TRBD2
clone size: NA
CDR3 DNA: TGTGCCAGCAAACAACCGGGACTAGCAGATGAGCAGTTCTTC
CDR3 protein: CASKQPGLADEQFF

J gene: TRBJ2-3
V gene: TRBV28
D gene: TRBD2
clone size: few
CDR3 DNA: TGTGCCAGCAGTTCTTCTAGGCGGGGGGCCGACGATACGCAGTATTTT
CDR3 protein: CASSSSRRGADDTQYF

J gene: TRBJ2-3
V gene: TRBV10-3
D gene: NA
clone size: few
CDR3 DNA: TGTGCCATCGGCCCGAGAGATACGCAGTATTTT
CDR3 protein: CAIGPRDTQYF

J gene: TRBJ2-3
V gene: TRBV24-1
D gene: NA
clone size: NA
CDR3 DNA: TGTGCCACCAGTGATTTTGTCGCAGGGATGAGCACAGATACGCAGTATTTT
CDR3 protein: CATSDFVAGMSTDTQYF

J gene: TRBJ2-3
V gene: TRBV20-1
D gene: NA
clone size: many
CDR3 DNA: TGCAGTGCTAGTCCTAGCACAGATACGCAGTATTTT
CDR3 protein: CSASPSTDTQYF

J gene: TRBJ2-1
V gene: TRBV9
D gene: NA
clone size: NA
CDR3 DNA: TGTGCCAGCAGCGTATTATACAATGAGCAGTTCTTC
CDR3 protein: CASSVLYNEQFF

J gene: TRBJ2-3
V gene: TRBV7-6
D gene: NA
clone size: few
CDR3 DNA: TGTGCCAGCAGCTTTGCCCCTCAGTCAGATACGCAGTATTTT
CDR3 protein: CASSFAPQSDTQYF

J gene: TRBJ2-5
V gene: TRBV4-1
D gene: NA
clone size: NA
CDR3 DNA: TGCGCCAGCAGCCTCTTAGTCACAGCCCAAGAGACCCAGTACTTC
CDR3 protein: CASSLLVTAQETQYF

J gene: TRBJ2-7
V gene: TRBV5-1
D gene: TRBD1
clone size: NA
CDR3 DNA: TGCGCCAGCAGCCTGGGACAGGCCCTGAACGAGCAGTACTTC
CDR3 protein: CASSLGQALNEQYF

J gene: TRBJ2-3
V gene: TRBV12-3/TRBV12-4
D gene: NA
clone size: NA
CDR3 DNA: TGTGCCACAACCCCCACGGGAAGGAGCACAGATACGCAGTATTTT
CDR3 protein: CATTPTGRSTDTQYF

J gene: TRBJ2-5
V gene: TRBV24-1
D gene: NA
clone size: NA
CDR3 DNA: TGTGCCACCCGGGGCAGCGTAGGCTGGCAGCAGTACTTC
CDR3 protein: CATRGSVGWQQYF

J gene: TRBJ2-1
V gene: TRBV6-5
D gene: NA
clone size: once
CDR3 DNA: TGTGCCAGCACCAATCACAATGAGCAGTTCTTC
CDR3 protein: CASTNHNEQFF

J gene: TRBJ2-7
V gene: TRBV12-3/TRBV12-4
D gene: TRBD1
clone size: NA
CDR3 DNA: TGTGCCAGCAGTCTCGGGACAGCCTGCGAGCAGTACTTC
CDR3 protein: CASSLGTACEQYF

J gene: TRBJ1-2
V gene: TRBV9
D gene: NA
clone size: NA
CDR3 DNA: TGTGCGAGCTGGGGAACAGTTAACTATGGCTACACCTTC
CDR3 protein: CASWGTVNYGYTF

J gene: TRBJ2-7
V gene: TRBV20-1
D gene: TRBD2
clone size: NA
CDR3 DNA: TGCAGTGCTAGAGACTCTCTAGCGGGGGCCTTCTACGAGCAGTACTTC
CDR3 protein: CSARDSLAGAFYEQYF

J gene: TRBJ2-3
V gene: TRBV20-1
D gene: NA
clone size: NA
CDR3 DNA: TGCAGTGCTAGTGAGTGGGATTTCCCAGATACGCAGTATTTT
CDR3 protein: CSASEWDFPDTQYF

J gene: TRBJ2-1
V gene: TRBV20-1
D gene: TRBD1
clone size: few
CDR3 DNA: TGCAGTGCTAGAGATACCGGGACAGGGTTCATCAATGAGCAGTTCTTC
CDR3 protein: CSARDTGTGFINEQFF

J gene: TRBJ1-2
V gene: TRBV12-3/TRBV12-4
D gene: NA
clone size: NA
CDR3 DNA: TGTGCCAGCACCGCTTTTCAGGGCGTCGGCTATGGCTACACCTTC
CDR3 protein: CASTAFQGVGYGYTF

J gene: TRBJ2-3
V gene: TRBV7-9
D gene: NA
clone size: NA
CDR3 DNA: TGCGCCGGGGGCCGGGATACGCAGTATTTT
CDR3 protein: CAGGRDTQYF

J gene: TRBJ2-3
V gene: TRBV6-2/TRBV6-3
D gene: NA
clone size: NA
CDR3 DNA: TGTGCCAGCAAGCAGGGCACAGATACGCAGTATTTT
CDR3 protein: CASKQGTDTQYF

J gene: TRBJ2-7
V gene: TRBV7-9
D gene: TRBD1
clone size: once
CDR3 DNA: TGTGCCAGCAGCATGACAGGGTCCCTTTCCGAGCAGTACTTC
CDR3 protein: CASSMTGSLSEQYF

J gene: TRBJ2-1
V gene: TRBV12-3/TRBV12-4
D gene: TRBD2
clone size: NA
CDR3 DNA: TGTGCCAGCAGTTTAGGCGGGGGGTTAAACTATGAGCAGTTCTTC
CDR3 protein: CASSLGGGLNYEQFF

J gene: TRBJ2-7
V gene: TRBV6-1
D gene: TRBD2
clone size: NA
CDR3 DNA: TGTGCCAGCACAACTAGCGGGGCCACCTACGAGCAGTACTTC
CDR3 protein: CASTTSGATYEQYF

J gene: TRBJ2-3
V gene: TRBV7-8
D gene: TRBD2
clone size: NA
CDR3 DNA: TGTGCCAGCAGCCCGAGCGGGGGGTTTGGTACGCAGTATTTT
CDR3 protein: CASSPSGGFGTQYF

J gene: TRBJ2-6
V gene: TRBV11-1
D gene: NA
clone size: few
CDR3 DNA: TGTGCCAGCAGCTTGGGGACACCCCCCTCTGGGGCCAACGTCCTGACTTTC
CDR3 protein: CASSLGTPPSGANVLTF

J gene: TRBJ2-1
V gene: TRBV5-1
D gene: TRBD2
clone size: NA
CDR3 DNA: TGCGCCAGCAGCTTCGCGGGAGCCCCCCATGAGCAGTTCTTC
CDR3 protein: CASSFAGAPHEQFF

J gene: TRBJ2-7
V gene: TRBV4-3
D gene: TRBD1
clone size: NA
CDR3 DNA: TGCGCCAGCAGCCGAACGGACAGGGGAACCTACGAGCAGTACTTC
CDR3 protein: CASSRTDRGTYEQYF

J gene: TRBJ1-2
V gene: TRBV27
D gene: NA
clone size: NA
CDR3 DNA: TGTGCCAGCAGTTTATATCAGGGAGGGAATGGCTACACCTTC
CDR3 protein: CASSLYQGGNGYTF

J gene: TRBJ2-7
V gene: TRBV6-1
D gene: TRBD2
clone size: NA
CDR3 DNA: TGTGCCAGCAGGCCCAACCTAGCGGGGGAGTACGAGCAGTACTTC
CDR3 protein: CASRPNLAGEYEQYF

J gene: TRBJ2-3
V gene: TRBV27
D gene: NA
clone size: NA
CDR3 DNA: TGTGCCAGCAGTTTATGGAGGGTTGCCCATACAGATACGCAGTATTTT
CDR3 protein: CASSLWRVAHTDTQYF

J gene: TRBJ2-5
V gene: TRBV21-1
D gene: NA
clone size: NA
CDR3 DNA: TGTGCCAGCAGCAAGGATTTGGAGGTTGGGACTAGCGGGTCACAAGAGACCCAGTACTTC
CDR3 protein: CASSKDLEVGTSGSQETQYF

J gene: TRBJ2-7
V gene: TRBV4-1
D gene: NA
clone size: few
CDR3 DNA: TGCGCCAGCAGCCCATTTTTAGGGGGCTACGAGCAGTACTTC
CDR3 protein: CASSPFLGGYEQYF

J gene: TRBJ2-5
V gene: TRBV20-1
D gene: TRBD2
clone size: NA
CDR3 DNA: TGCAGTGGACTAGCGGGAGATAGTTGGACCCAGTACTTC
CDR3 protein: CSGLAGDSWTQYF